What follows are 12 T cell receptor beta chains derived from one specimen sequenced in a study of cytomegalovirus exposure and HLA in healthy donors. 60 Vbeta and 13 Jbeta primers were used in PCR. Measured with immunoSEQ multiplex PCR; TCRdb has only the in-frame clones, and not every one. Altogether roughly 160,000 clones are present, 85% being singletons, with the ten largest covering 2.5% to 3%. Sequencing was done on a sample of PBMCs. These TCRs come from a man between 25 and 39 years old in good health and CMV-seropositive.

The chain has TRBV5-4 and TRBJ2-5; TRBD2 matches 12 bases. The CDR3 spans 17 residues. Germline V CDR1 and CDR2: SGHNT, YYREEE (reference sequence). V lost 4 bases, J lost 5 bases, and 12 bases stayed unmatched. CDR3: CASSPRPRLAGVETQYF. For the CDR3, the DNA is TGTGCCAGCAGCCCCCGTCCCCGACTAGCGGGGGTGGAGACCCAGTACTTC.

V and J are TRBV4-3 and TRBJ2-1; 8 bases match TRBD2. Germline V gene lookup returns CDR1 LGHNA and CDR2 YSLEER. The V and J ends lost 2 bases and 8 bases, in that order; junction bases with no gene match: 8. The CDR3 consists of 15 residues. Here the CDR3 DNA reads TGCGCCAGCAGCCAAATAGGGACTAGGAACGATGAGCAGTTCTTC. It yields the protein CASSQIGTRNDEQFF.

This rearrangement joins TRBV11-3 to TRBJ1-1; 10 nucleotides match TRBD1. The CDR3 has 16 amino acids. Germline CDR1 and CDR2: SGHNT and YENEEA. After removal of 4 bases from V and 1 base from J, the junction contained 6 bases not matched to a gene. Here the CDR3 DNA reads TGTGCCAGCAGCTACGGGACAGGGGTGAGGAACACTGAAGCTTTCTTT. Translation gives CASSYGTGVRNTEAFF.

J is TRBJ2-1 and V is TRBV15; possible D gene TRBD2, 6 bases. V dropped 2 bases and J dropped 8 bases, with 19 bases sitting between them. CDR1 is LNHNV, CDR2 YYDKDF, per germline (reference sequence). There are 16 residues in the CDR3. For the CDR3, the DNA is TGTGCCACCAGCAGAAAATCCCTAGCGAGCCGAGATGAGCAGTTCTTC. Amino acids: CATSRKSLASRDEQFF.

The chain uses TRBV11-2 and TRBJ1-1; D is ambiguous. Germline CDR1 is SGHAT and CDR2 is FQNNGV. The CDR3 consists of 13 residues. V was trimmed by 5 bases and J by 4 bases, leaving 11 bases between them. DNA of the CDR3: TGTGCCAGCAGCGCCTGGAGGGCCACTGAAGCTTTCTTT. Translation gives CASSAWRATEAFF.

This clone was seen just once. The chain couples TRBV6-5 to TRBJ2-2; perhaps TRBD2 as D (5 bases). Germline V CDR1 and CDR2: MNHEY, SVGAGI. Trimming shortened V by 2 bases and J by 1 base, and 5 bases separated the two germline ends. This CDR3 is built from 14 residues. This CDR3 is CASSYGGNTGELFF. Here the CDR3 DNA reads TGTGCCAGCAGTTACGGAGGGAACACCGGGGAGCTGTTTTTT.

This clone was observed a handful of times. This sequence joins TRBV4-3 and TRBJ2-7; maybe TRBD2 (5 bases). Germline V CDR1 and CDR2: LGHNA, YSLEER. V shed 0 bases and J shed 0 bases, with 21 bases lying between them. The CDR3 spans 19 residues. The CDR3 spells CASSQEIYLESSISYEQYF. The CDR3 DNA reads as TGCGCCAGCAGCCAAGAGATCTATTTGGAGTCTAGCATCTCCTACGAGCAGTACTTC.

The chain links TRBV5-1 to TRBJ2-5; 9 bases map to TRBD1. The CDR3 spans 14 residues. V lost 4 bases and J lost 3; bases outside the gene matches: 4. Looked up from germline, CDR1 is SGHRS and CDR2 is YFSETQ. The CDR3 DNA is TGCGCCAGCAGCCCTGGACAGGGGAAAGAGACCCAGTACTTC. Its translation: CASSPGQGKETQYF.

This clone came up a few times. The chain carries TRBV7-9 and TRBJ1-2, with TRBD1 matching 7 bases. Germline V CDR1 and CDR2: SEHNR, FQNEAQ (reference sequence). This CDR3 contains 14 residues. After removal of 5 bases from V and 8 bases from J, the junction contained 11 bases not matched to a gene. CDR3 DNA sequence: TGTGCCAGCAGCCGCCGGGAACAGGGGAACGGCTACACCTTC. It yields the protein CASSRREQGNGYTF.

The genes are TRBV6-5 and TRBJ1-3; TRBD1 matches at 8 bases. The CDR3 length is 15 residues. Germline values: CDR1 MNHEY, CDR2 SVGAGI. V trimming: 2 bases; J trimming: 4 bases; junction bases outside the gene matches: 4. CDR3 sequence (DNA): TGTGCCAGCAGTTACGACAGGGGACCCGGAAACACCATATATTTT. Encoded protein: CASSYDRGPGNTIYF.

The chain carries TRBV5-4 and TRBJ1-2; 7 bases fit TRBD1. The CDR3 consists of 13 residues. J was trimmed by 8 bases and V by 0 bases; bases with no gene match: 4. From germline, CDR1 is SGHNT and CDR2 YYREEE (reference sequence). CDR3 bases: TGTGCCAGCAGCTTGGAGAGGGGGCTAGGCTACACCTTC. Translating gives CASSLERGLGYTF.

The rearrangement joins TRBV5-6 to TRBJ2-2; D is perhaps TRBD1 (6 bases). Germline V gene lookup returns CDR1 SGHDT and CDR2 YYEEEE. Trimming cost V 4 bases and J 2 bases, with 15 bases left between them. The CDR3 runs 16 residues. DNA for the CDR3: TGTGCCAGCAGCCAATGGACAGCATATAACACCGGGGAGCTGTTTTTT. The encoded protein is CASSQWTAYNTGELFF.